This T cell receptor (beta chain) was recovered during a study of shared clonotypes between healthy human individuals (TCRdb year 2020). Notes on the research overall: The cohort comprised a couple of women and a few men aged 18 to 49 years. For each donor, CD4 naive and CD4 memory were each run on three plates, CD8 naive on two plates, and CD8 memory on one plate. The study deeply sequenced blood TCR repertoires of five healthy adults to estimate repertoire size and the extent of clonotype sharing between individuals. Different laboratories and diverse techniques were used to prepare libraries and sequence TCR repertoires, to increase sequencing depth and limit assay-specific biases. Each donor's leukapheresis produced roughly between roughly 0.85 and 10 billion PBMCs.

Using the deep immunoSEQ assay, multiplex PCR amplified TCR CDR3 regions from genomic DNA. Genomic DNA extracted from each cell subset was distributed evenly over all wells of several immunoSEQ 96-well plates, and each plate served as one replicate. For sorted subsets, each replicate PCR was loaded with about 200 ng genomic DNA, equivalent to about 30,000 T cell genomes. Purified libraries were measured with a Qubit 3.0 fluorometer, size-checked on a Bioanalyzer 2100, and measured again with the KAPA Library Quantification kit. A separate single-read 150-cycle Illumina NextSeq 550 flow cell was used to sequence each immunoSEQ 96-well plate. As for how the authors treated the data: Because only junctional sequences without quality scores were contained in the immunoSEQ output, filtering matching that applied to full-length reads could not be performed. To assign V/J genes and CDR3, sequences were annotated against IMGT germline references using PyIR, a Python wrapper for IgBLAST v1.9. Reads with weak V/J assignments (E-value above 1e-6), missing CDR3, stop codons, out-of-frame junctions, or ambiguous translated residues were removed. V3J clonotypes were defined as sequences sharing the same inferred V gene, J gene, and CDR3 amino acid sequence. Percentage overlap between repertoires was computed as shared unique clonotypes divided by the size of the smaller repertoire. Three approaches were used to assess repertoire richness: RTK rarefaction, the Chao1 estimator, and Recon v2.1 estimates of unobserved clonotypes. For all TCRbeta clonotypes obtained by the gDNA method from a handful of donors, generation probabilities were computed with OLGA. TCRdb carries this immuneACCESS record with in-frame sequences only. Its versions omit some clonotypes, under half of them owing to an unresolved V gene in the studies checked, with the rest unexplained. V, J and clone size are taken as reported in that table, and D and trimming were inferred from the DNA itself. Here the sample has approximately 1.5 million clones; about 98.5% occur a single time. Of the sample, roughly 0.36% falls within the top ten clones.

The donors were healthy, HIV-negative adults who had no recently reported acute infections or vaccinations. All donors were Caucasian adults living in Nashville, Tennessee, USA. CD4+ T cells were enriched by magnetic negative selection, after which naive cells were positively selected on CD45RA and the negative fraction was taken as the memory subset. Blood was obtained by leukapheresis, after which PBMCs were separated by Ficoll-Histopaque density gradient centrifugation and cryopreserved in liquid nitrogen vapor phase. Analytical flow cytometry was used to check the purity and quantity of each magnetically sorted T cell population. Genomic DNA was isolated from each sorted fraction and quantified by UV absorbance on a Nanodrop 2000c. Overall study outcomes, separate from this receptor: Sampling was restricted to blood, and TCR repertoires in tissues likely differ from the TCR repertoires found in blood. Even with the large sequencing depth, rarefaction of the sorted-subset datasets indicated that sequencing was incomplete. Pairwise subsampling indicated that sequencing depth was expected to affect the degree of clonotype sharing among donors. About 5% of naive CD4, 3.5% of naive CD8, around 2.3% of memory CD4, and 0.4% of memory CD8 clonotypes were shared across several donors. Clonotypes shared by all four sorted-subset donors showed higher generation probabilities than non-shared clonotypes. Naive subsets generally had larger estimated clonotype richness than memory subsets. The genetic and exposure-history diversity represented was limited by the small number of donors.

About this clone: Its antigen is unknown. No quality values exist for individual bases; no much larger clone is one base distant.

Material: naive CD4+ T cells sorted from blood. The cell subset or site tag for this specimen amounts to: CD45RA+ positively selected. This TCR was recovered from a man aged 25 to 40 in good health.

The CDR3 loop reads CASSGIAASSYNEQFF. The DNA is as follows: TGTGCCAGCAGCGGCATAGCGGCCAGCTCCTACAATGAGCAGTTCTTC. Recombination linked TRBV5-5 to TRBJ2-1; matching of 6 bases hints at TRBD2 as the D gene. Trimming at the junction amounts to 4 bases on V and 0 bases on J, and the germline ends lie 14 bases apart. According to the germline V gene (reference sequence), CDR1 reads SGHKS and CDR2 reads YYEKEE. The CDR3 runs 16 amino acids, cysteine and phenylalanine included. Only CDR3 DNA remains: 48 bases, in frame from the first base.